This T cell receptor beta chain was sequenced in a study of blood T cell repertoires in COVID-19 (dated by TCRdb to the early 2020s). As for the study more broadly: Collaborator samples came from the United States, Italy and Spain and covered acute and convalescent phases of COVID-19. The material from the prospective study consisted of cDNA or gDNA derived from T cells, B-cell-depleted T cells, or PBMCs. The dataset comprised deeply sampled blood TCRbeta repertoires from subjects exposed to, actively infected with, or recovered from COVID-19. A freely available public database, intended as a resource for researchers studying the immune response to SARS-CoV-2, is where the repertoires were released. Samples were obtained from the ongoing ImmuneRACE study (first 160 participants) and from 1,254 subjects provided by 6 global collaborators. Nearly every sample came with metadata listing a de-identified subject ID, COVID-19 status, age in years and sex. Where HLA class I and class II types were available, the types were taken from metadata supplied by the sample provider, not from assay-based typing.

Findings and caveats that apply to the study as a whole: The quantity of clinical and demographic metadata differed by source and by participant and was supplied without curation.

The collaborating institutions used their own protocols to collect whole blood in K2EDTA tubes. For TCRbeta analysis, collaborators shipped samples as frozen whole blood, isolated PBMCs, or DNA extracted from either of those sample types. Comment on this clone: No cognate antigen has been identified for it. The sample holds no much larger clone one base away, and base qualities are not on file.

TCRbeta CDR3 regions were amplified from genomic DNA by means of the immunoSEQ Assay, a bias-controlled multiplex PCR. In the original analysis: The number of nucleated cells in each sample was estimated by amplification of reference gene primers within the assay. To quantify the absolute abundance of each unique TCRbeta CDR3 rearrangement, sequence reads were collapsed and filtered. For each sample, productive Simpson clonality was calculated as the square root of Simpson's diversity index over productive rearrangements. Sourced from immuneACCESS, this table was stored by TCRdb with only in-frame sequences that have V and J called. A share of the clones is absent; for the studies checked, an unresolved V gene accounts for under half, and the remainder has no known explanation. V and J calls and clone size come straight from that table; D and trimming were deduced from the DNA. The sample yields tens of thousands of clones; approximately 89% were counted once. The ten biggest clones cover about 3.1% of the sample.

The sequence came from a man in his fifties or sixties with acute or convalescent COVID-19. Material: peripheral blood.

The CDR3 reads as follows: CASTPSRGNYNEQFF. At the DNA level, the sequence is TGTGCCAGCACTCCCTCCCGCGGGAACTACAATGAGCAGTTCTTC. The chain joins TRBV6-5 to TRBJ2-1; the best D guess is TRBD2, with 6 bases matching. From the germline V gene, CDR1 is MNHEY and CDR2 is SVGAGI. Trimming removed 7 bases from V and 3 bases from J, leaving 16 bases between the germline ends. The CDR3 contains 15 residues, cysteine and phenylalanine counted. The DNA shown is the 45-base CDR3, in frame from base 1.